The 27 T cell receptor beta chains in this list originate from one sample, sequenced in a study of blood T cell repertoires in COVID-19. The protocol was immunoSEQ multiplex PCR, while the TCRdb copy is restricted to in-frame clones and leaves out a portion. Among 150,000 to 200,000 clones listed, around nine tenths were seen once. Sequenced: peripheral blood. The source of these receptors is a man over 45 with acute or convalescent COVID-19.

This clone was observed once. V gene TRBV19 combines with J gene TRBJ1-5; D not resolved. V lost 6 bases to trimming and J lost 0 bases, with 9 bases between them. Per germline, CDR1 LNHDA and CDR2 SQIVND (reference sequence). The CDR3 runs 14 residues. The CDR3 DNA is TGTGCCAGTAGGATGGGCCATAGCAATCAGCCCCAGCATTTT. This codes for CASRMGHSNQPQHF.

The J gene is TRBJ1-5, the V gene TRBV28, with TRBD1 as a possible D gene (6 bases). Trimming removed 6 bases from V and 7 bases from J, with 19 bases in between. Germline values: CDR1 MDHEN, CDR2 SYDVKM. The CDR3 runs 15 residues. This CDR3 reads CASRITGSRDQPQHF. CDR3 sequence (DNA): TGTGCCAGCAGAATAACAGGGTCAAGAGACCAGCCCCAGCATTTT.

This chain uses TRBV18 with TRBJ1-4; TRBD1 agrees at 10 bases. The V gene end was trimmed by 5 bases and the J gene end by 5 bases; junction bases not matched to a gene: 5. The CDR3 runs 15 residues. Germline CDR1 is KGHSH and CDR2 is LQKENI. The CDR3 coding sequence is TGTGCCAGCTCAGGACCGGGACAGGGGAATGAAAAACTGTTTTTT. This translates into CASSGPGQGNEKLFF.

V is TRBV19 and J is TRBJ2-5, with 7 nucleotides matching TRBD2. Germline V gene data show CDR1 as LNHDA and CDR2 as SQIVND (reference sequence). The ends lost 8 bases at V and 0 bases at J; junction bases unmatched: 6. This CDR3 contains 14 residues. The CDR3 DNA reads TGTGCCAGTGGTCTGGGGGGGAACCAAGAGACCCAGTACTTC. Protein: CASGLGGNQETQYF.

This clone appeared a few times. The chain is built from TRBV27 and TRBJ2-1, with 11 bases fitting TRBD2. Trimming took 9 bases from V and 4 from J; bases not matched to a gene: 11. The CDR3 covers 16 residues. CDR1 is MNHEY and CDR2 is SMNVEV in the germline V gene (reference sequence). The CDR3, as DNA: TGTGCCAGTAGGACTAGCGGGTCCCCACAATACAATGAGCAGTTCTTC. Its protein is CASRTSGSPQYNEQFF.

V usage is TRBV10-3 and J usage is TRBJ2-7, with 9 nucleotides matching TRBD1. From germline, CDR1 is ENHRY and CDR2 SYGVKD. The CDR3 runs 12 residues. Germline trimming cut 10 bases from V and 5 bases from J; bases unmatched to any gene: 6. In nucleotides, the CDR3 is TGTGCCACCCGACAGGGGGAGGACGAGCAGTACTTC. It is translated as CATRQGEDEQYF.

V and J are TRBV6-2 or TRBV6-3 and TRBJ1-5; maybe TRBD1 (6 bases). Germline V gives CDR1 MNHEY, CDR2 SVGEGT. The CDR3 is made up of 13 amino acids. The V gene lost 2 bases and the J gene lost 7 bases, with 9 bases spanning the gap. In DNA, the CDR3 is TGTGCCAGCAGTTACGACAGGCGACAGCCCCAGCATTTT. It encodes CASSYDRRQPQHF.

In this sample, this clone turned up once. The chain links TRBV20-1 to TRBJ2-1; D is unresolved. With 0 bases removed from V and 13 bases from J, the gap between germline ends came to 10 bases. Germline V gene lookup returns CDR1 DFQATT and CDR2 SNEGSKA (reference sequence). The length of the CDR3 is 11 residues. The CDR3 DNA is TGCAGTGCTAGAGATTTAGATATCCAGTTCTTC. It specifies CSARDLDIQFF.

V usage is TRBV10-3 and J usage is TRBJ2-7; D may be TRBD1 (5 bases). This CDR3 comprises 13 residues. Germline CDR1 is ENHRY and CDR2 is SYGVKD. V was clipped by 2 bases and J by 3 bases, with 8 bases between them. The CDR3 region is CAISEPGNYEQYF. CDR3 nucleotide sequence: TGTGCCATCAGTGAGCCAGGGAACTACGAGCAGTACTTC.

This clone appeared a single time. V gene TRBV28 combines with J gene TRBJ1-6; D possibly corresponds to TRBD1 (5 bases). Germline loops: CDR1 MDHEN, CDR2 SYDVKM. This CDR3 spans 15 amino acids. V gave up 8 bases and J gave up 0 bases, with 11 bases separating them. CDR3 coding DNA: TGTGCCAGCCGCGGGGGGAGCTCCTATAATTCACCCCTCCACTTT. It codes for CASRGGSSYNSPLHF.

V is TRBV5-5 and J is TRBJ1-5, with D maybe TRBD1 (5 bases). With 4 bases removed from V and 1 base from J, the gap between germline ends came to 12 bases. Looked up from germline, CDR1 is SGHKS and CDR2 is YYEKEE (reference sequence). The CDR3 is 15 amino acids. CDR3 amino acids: CASSIGGGSNQPQHF. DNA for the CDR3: TGTGCCAGCAGCATTGGGGGAGGAAGCAATCAGCCCCAGCATTTT. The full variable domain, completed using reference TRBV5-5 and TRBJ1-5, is DAGVTQSPTHLIKTRGQQVTLRCSPISGHKSVSWYQQVLGQGPQFIFQYYEKEERGRGNFPDRFSARQFPNYSSELNVNALLLGDSALYLCASSIGGGSNQPQHFGDGTRLSIL.

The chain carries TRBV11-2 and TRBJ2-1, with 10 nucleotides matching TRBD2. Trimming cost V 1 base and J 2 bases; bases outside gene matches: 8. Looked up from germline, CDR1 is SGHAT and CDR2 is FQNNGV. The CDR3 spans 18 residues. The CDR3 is CASSLGFLAGVPYNEQFF. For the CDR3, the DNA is TGTGCCAGCAGCTTAGGTTTTCTAGCGGGAGTCCCCTACAATGAGCAGTTCTTC.

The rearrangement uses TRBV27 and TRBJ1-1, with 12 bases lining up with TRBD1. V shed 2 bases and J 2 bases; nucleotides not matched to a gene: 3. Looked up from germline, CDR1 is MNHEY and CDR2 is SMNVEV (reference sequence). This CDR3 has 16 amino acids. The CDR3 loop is CASSLGTGGINTEAFF. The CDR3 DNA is TGTGCCAGCAGTTTAGGGACAGGGGGCATAAACACTGAAGCTTTCTTT.

The CDR3 DNA sequence: TGTGCCTGGAGTGCCACAGGGAACACTGAAGCTTTCTTT. This translates into CAWSATGNTEAFF. V usage is TRBV30 and J usage is TRBJ1-1, with D maybe TRBD1 (5 bases). Germline CDR1 reads GTSNPN; CDR2 reads SVGIG (reference sequence). The V and J ends lost 1 base and 1 base respectively, with 7 bases between them. The CDR3 sequence is 13 residues long.

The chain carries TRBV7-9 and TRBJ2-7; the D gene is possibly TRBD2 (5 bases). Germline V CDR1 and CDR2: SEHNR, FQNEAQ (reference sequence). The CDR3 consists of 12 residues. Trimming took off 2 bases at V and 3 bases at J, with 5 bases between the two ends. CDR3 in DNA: TGTGCCAGCAGCTTACGGGGCTACGAGCAGTACTTC. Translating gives CASSLRGYEQYF. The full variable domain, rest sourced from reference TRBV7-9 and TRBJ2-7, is DTGVSQNPRHKITKRGQNVTFRCDPISEHNRLYWYRQTLGQGPEFLTYFQNEAQLEKSRLLSDRFSAERPKGSFSTLEIQRTEQGDSAMYLCASSLRGYEQYFGPGTRLTVT.

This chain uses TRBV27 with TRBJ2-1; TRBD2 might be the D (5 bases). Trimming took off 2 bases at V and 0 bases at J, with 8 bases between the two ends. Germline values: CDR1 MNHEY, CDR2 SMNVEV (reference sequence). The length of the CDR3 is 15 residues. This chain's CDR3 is CASSLGLISYNEQFF. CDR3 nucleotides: TGTGCCAGCAGTTTAGGACTGATCTCCTACAATGAGCAGTTCTTC.

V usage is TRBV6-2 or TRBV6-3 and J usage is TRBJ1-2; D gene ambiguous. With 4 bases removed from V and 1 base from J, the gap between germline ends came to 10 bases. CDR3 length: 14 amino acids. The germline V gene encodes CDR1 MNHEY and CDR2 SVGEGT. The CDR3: CASSFRDNNYGYTF. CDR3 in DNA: TGTGCCAGCAGTTTCCGGGATAATAACTATGGCTACACCTTC.

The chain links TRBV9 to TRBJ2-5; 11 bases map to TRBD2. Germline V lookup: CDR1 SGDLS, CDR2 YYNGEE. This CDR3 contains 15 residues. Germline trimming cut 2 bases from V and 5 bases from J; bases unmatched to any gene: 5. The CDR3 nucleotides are TGTGCCAGCAGCGTTTCTAGCGGGGGGAGGGAGACCCAGTACTTC. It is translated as CASSVSSGGRETQYF.

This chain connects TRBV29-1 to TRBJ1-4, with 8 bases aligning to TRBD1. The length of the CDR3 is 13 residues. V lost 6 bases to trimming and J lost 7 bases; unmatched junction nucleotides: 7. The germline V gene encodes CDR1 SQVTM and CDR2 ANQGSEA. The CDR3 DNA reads TGCAGCGTCAGGACAGGGAGGGGTGAAAAACTGTTTTTT. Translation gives CSVRTGRGEKLFF. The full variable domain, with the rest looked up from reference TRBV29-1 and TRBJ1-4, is SAVISQKPSRDICQRGTSLTIQCQVDSQVTMMFWYRQQPGQSLTLIATANQGSEATYESGFVIDKFPISRPNLTFSTLTVSNMSPEDSSIYLCSVRTGRGEKLFFGSGTQLSVL.

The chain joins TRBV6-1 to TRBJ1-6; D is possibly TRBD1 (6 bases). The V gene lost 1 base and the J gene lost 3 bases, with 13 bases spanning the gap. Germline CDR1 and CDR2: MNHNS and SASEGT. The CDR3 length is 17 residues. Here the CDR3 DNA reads TGTGCCAGCAGTGAAGTGGGCCAAGGGGGCTATAATTCACCCCTCCACTTT. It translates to CASSEVGQGGYNSPLHF.

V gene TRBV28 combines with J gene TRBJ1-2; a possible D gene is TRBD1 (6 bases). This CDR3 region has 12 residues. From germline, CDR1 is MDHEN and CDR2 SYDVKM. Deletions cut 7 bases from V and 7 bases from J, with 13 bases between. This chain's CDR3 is CASTTQGFGYTF. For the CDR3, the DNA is TGTGCCAGCACTACCCAGGGGTTTGGCTACACCTTC.

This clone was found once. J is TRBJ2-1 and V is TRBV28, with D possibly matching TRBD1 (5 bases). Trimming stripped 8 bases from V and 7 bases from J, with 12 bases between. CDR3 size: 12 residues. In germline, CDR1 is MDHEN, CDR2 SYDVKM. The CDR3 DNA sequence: TGTGCCAGCCGACAGATGAGGAATGAGCAGTTCTTC. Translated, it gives CASRQMRNEQFF.

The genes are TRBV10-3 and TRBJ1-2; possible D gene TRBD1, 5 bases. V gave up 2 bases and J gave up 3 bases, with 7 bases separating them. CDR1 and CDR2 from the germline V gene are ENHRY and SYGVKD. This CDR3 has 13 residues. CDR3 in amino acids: CAISESRDYGYTF. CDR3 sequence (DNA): TGTGCCATCAGTGAGAGCAGGGACTATGGCTACACCTTC.

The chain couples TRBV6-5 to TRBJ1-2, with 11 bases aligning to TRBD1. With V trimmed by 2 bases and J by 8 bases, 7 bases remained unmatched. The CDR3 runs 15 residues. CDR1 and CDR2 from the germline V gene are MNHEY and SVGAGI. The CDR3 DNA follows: TGTGCCAGCAGTTACCTTGGGACAGGGGGACAGGGCTACACCTTC. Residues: CASSYLGTGGQGYTF.

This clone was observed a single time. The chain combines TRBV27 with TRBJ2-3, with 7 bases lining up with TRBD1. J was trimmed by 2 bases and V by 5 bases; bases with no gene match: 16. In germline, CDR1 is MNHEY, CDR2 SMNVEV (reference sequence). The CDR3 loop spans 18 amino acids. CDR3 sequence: CASSLRPFDRVNTDTQYF. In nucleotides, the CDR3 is TGTGCCAGCAGTCTCCGCCCCTTCGACAGGGTTAACACAGATACGCAGTATTTT.

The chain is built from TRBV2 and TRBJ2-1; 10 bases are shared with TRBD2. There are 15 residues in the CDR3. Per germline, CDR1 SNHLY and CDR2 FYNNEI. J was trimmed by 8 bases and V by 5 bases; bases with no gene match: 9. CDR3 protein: CASSSGREGKDEQFF. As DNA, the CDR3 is TGTGCCAGCAGTAGCGGGAGGGAAGGAAAGGATGAGCAGTTCTTC.

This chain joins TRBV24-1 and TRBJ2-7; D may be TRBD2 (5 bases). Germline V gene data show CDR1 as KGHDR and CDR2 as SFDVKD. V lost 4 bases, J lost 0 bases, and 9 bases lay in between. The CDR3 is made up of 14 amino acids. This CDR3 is CATSEAEGSYEQYF. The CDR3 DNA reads TGTGCCACCAGTGAGGCCGAGGGCTCCTACGAGCAGTACTTC.